The present T cell receptor beta chain was sequenced within a study of cytomegalovirus exposure and HLA in healthy donors. Researchers ran the PCR with 60 Vbeta and 13 Jbeta primers. Sequencing was performed with immunoSEQ multiplex PCR; in TCRdb, only in-frame clones are kept and a portion is missing. The repertoire includes 150,000 to 200,000 clones, approximately 90% of them detected once, and 0.85% sits in the top ten. Germline V CDR1 and CDR2: KGHSH, LQKENI. The CDR3 extends over 20 amino acids. V lost 6 bases to trimming and J lost 0 bases; unmatched junction nucleotides: 19. The TCR was taken from a woman aged 30 to 39 in good health and CMV-seronegative. The chain combines TRBV18 with TRBJ2-2; 7 bases fit TRBD1. Sequenced sample: PBMCs. The chain's CDR3 is CASSHHPMTWDRANTGELFF. The CDR3 DNA follows: TGTGCCAGCTCCCACCACCCCATGACCTGGGACAGAGCGAACACCGGGGAGCTGTTTTTT.